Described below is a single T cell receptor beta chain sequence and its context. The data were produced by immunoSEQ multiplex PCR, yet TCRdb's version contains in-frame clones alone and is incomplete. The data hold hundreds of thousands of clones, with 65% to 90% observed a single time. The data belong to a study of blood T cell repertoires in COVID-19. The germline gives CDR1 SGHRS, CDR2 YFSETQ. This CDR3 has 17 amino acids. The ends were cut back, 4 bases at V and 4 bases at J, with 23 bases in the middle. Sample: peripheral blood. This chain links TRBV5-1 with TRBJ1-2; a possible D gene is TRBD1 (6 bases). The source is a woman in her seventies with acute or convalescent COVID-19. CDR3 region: CASSPDLTFTGIYGYTF. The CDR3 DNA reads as TGCGCCAGCAGCCCGGACCTTACTTTTACAGGGATCTATGGCTACACCTTC.